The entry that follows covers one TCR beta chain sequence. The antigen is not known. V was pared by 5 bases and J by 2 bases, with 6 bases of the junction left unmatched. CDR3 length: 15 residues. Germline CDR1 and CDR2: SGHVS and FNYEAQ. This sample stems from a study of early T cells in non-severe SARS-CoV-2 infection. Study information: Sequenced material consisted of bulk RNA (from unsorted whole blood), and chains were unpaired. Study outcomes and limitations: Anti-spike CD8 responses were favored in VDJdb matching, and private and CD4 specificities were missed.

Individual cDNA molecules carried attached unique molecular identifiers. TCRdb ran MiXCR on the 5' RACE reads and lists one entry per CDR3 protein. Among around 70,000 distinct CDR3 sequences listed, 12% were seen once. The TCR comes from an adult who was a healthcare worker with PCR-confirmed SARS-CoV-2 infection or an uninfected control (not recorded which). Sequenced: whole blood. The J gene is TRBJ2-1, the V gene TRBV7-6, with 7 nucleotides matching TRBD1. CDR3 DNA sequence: TGTGCCAGCAGCCGCGACAGGGCCCCCTACAATGAGCAGTTCTTC. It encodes CASSRDRAPYNEQFF.